This T cell receptor beta chain was observed in a study of glioma-infiltrating T cells after dendritic cell vaccination. Across the study: Patients received three intradermal dendritic cell vaccine injections at biweekly intervals.

General study findings and limits: Survival was not directly related to TCR clonality in these patients.

Comment on this clone: What it binds is unknown. One junction end does not reproduce the germline sequence, and a read error may be involved.

Amplification used 60 V beta primers and 13 J beta primers. The assay was immunoSEQ multiplex PCR, and TCRdb's table has in-frame clones only and misses some. The sample has 93,000 or so clones, about four fifths seen once. The receptor was derived from a human donor with glioblastoma. Sequencing used blood, obtained before dendritic cell vaccination.

CDR3: CASSRITGGDAEAFF. The CDR3 nucleotides are TGTGCCAGCAGCCGTATCACAGGGGGCGATGCTGAAGCTTTCTTT. V and J are TRBV4-1 and TRBJ1-1; 9 bases agree with TRBD1. The germline V gene has CDR1 MGHRA and CDR2 YSYEKL. The CDR3 loop spans 15 amino acids.